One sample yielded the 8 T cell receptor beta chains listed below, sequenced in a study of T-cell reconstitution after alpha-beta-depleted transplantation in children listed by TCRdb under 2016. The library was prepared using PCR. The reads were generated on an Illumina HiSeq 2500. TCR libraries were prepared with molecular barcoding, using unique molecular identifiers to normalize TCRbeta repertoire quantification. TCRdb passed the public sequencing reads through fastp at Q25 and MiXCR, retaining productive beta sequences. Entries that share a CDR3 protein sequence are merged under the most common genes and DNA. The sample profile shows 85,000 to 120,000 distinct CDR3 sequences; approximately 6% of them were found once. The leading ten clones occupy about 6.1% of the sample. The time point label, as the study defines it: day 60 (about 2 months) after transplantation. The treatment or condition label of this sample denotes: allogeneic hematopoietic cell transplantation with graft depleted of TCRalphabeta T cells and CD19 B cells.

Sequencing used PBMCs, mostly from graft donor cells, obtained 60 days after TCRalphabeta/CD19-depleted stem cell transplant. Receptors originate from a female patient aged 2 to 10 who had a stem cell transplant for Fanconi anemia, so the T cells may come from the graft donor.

CDR3 sequence reads: CASSLGWDSYEQYF. The CDR3 coding sequence is TGCGCCAGCAGCTTGGGCTGGGACTCCTACGAGCAGTACTTC. The V gene is TRBV5-1, the J gene TRBJ2-7; no definite D call. Germline lookup yields CDR1 SGHRS and CDR2 YFSETQ. Trimming cost V 0 bases and J 0 bases, with 7 bases left between them. The CDR3 loop spans 14 amino acids.

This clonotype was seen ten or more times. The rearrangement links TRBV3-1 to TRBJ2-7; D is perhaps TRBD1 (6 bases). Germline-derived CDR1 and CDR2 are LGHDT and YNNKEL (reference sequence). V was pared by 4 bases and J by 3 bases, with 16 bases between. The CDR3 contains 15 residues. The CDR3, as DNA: TGTGCCAGCAGCCGCCAGTGGGACACCGACTACGAGCAGTACTTC. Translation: CASSRQWDTDYEQYF.

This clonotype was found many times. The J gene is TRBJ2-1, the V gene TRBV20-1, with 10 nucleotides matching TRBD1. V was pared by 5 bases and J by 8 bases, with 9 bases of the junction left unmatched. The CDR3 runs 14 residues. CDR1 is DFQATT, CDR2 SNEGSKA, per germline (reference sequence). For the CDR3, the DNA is TGCAGTGCTCCCAGACAGGGGGCAAGAGATGAGCAGTTCTTC. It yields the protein CSAPRQGARDEQFF.

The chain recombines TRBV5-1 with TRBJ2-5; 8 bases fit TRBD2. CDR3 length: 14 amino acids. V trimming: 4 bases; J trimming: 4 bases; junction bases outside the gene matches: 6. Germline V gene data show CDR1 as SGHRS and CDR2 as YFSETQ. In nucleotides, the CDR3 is TGCGCCAGCAGCCCCCGACTAGCGCGAGAGACCCAGTACTTC. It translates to CASSPRLARETQYF.

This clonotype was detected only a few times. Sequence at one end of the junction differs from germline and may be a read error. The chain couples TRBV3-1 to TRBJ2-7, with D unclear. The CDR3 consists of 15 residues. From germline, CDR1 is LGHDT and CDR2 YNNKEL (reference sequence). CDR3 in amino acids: CATSQGRRQNYEQYF. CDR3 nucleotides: TGTGCCACCAGCCAAGGTAGGCGGCAAAACTACGAGCAGTACTTC.

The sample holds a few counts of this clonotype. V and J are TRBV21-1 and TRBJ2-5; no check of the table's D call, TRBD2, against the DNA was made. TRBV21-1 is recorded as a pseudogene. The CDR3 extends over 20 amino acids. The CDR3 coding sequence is TGTGCCAGCAGCTCAAAACAAGCGACTAGCGGGGGGGCCCCCTTGGAGACCCAGTACTTC. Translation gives CASSSKQATSGGAPLETQYF.

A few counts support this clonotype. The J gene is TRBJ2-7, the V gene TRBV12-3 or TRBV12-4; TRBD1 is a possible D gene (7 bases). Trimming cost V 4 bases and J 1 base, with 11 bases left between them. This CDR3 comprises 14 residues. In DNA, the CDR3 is TGTGCCAGCAGTTGGGGGGACAGTTCCTACGAGCAGTACTTC. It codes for CASSWGDSSYEQYF.

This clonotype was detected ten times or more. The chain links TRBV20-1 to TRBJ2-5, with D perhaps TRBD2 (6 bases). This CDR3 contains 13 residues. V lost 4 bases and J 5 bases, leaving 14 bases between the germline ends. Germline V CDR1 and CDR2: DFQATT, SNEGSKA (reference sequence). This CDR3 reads CSATASVWETQYF. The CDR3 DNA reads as TGCAGTGCTACCGCTAGCGTTTGGGAGACCCAGTACTTC.